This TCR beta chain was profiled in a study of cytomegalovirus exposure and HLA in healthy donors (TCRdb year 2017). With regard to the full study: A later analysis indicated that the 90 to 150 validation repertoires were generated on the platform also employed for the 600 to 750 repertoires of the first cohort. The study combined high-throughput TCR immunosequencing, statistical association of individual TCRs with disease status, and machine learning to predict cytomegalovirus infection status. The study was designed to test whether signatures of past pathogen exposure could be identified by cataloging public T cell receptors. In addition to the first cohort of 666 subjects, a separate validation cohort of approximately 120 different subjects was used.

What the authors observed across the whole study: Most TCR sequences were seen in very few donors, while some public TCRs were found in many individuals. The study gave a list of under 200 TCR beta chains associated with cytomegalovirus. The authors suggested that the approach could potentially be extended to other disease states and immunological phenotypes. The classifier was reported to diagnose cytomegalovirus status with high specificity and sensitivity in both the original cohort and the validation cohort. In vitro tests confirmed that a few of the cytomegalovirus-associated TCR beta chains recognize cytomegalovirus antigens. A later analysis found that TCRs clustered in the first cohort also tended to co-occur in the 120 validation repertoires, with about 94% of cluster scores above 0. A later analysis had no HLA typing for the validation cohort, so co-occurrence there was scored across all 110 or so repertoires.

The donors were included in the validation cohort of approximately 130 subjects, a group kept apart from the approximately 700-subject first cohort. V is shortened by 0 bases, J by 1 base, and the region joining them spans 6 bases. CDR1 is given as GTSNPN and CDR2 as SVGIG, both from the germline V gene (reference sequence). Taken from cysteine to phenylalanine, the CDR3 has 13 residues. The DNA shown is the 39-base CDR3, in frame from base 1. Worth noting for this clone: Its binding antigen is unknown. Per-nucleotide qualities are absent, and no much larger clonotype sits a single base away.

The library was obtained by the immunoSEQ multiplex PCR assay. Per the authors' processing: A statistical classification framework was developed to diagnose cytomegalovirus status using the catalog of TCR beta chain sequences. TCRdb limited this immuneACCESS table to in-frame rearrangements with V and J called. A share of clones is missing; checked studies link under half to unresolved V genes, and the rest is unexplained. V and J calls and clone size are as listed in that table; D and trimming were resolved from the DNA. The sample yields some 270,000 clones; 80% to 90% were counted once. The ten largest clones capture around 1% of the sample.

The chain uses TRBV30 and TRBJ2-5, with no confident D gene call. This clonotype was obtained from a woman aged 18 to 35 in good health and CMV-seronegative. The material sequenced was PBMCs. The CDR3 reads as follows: CAWSVYSQETQYF. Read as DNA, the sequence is TGTGCCTGGAGTGTCTACAGCCAAGAGACCCAGTACTTC.